The 10 T cell receptor beta chains below all came from one sample that was sequenced in a study of graft-versus-host responses after intestinal transplantation. Sequencing was performed with immunoSEQ multiplex PCR; in TCRdb, only in-frame clones are kept and a portion is missing. Seen here are some 31,000 clones, 90% to 95% observed once, and the top ten hold just over 0.7%. This specimen was PBMCs, taken about 65 days after intestinal transplant. These receptors were collected from a human patient who received an intestinal transplant, so some T cells may come from the graft donor.

The chain couples TRBV5-4 to TRBJ2-5, with D perhaps TRBD1 or TRBD2 (6 bases each). Trimming shortened V by 10 bases and J by 1 base, and 14 bases separated the two germline ends. CDR3 size: 13 residues. Germline V gene data show CDR1 as SGHNT and CDR2 as YYREEE (reference sequence). The chain's CDR3 is CAYTGAIQETQYF. DNA for the CDR3: TGTGCCTACACGGGGGCGATCCAAGAGACCCAGTACTTC.

As to this clone: Other nucleotide sequences from this sample produce the same CDR3. The chain has TRBV6-5 and TRBJ1-2; D not certain. Trimming removed 4 bases at V and 8 bases at J, with 8 bases between. This CDR3 contains 11 residues. Germline V gives CDR1 MNHEY, CDR2 SVGAGI. CDR3 amino acids: CASSSLYGYTF. The CDR3 bases are TGTGCCAGCAGTTCCCTGTACGGCTACACCTTC.

The CDR3 sequence is CASSLTGYGTIYF. The CDR3 coding sequence is TGTGCCAGCAGTTTAACCGGGTACGGCACCATATATTTT. This chain uses TRBV27 with TRBJ1-3; unclear D gene. Germline V gene lookup returns CDR1 MNHEY and CDR2 SMNVEV (reference sequence). CDR3 length: 13 residues. Trimming removed 2 bases from V and 9 bases from J, with 11 bases in between.

The rearrangement uses TRBV13 and TRBJ2-5; TRBD2 aligns across 12 bases. The better agreement between TRBJ2-7 and the DNA end casts doubt on the J call. The CDR3 loop spans 17 amino acids. CDR1 is PRHDT and CDR2 is FYEKMQ in the germline V gene (reference sequence). DNA of the CDR3: TGTGCCAGCAGCCCGAGTTGGACTAGCGGGGCCTCCTACGAGCAGTACTTC. Translated, it gives CASSPSWTSGASYEQYF.

J is TRBJ2-5 and V is TRBV7-8; D assignment may be TRBD1 or TRBD2 (6 bases each). The J call may be incorrect, as the DNA end agrees better with TRBJ2-7. The CDR3 spans 14 residues. Germline-derived CDR1 and CDR2 are SGHVS and FQNEAQ. CDR3 coding DNA: TGTGCCAGCAGCTCAGGACGGGGGCCCTACGAGCAGTACTTC. This codes for CASSSGRGPYEQYF.

The J gene is TRBJ2-2, the V gene TRBV7-9; D not certain. The CDR3 covers 15 residues. Germline V lookup: CDR1 SEHNR, CDR2 FQNEAQ (reference sequence). Trimming took 3 bases from V and 0 from J, leaving 8 bases between them. CDR3 sequence: CASSFVIPNTGELFF. CDR3 coding DNA: TGTGCCAGCAGCTTCGTTATACCGAACACCGGGGAGCTGTTTTTT.

The chain joins TRBV25-1 to TRBJ2-3, with 12 bases matching TRBD1. Trimming removed 6 bases from V and 7 bases from J; junction bases left unmatched: 11. Germline V gives CDR1 MGHDK, CDR2 SYGVNS. The CDR3 has 16 residues. Written as DNA, the CDR3 is TGTGCCAGCAGCTCGGACCGGGACAGGGGGCAATATACGCAGTATTTT. Encoded protein: CASSSDRDRGQYTQYF.

V is TRBV28 and J is TRBJ2-1; 8 bases are a match to TRBD2. Germline CDR1 MDHEN, CDR2 SYDVKM. J gave up 9 bases and V 4 bases, and 5 bases lay outside the gene matches. This CDR3 spans 13 amino acids. The CDR3 region is CASSSPGGLEQFF. In DNA form, the CDR3 reads TGTGCCAGCAGTTCCCCGGGAGGGCTTGAGCAGTTCTTC.

The chain uses TRBV11-2 and TRBJ2-3; 9 bases match TRBD2. Germline trimming cut 5 bases from V and 1 base from J; bases unmatched to any gene: 7. The CDR3 is 16 amino acids. Germline V lookup: CDR1 SGHAT, CDR2 FQNNGV. This CDR3 is CASSPSGKTGTDTQYF. The CDR3 DNA is TGTGCCAGCAGCCCTAGCGGGAAGACGGGCACAGATACGCAGTATTTT.

The V gene is TRBV13, the J gene TRBJ2-2, with D hard to call. V gave up 5 bases and J gave up 3 bases, with 7 bases separating them. The CDR3 has 13 residues. Germline V gives CDR1 PRHDT, CDR2 FYEKMQ (reference sequence). CDR3 coding DNA: TGTGCCAGCAGCCCCAGTTACACCGGGGAGCTGTTTTTT. This codes for CASSPSYTGELFF.